Each of the 5 T cell receptor beta chains below was sequenced from the same sample in a study of blood T cell repertoires in COVID-19. Sequencing used immunoSEQ multiplex PCR; TCRdb keeps in-frame clones, though not all of them. The top ten clones hold about 4.1% of a sample with some 81,000 clones, about 95% of them seen once. What was sequenced was peripheral blood. Every receptor here comes from a human donor with active COVID-19. The donor label of this sample is uncertain.

The rearrangement uses TRBV10-1 and TRBJ2-7; D remains ambiguous. The V end was cut by 11 bases, the J end by 5 bases, with 19 bases between. Germline loops: CDR1 WNHNN, CDR2 SYGVQD (reference sequence). The CDR3 length is 13 residues. CDR3 bases: TGCGCCTGCCAAAGAGGCCTACTGGACGAGCAGTACTTC. Translating it yields CACQRGLLDEQYF.

The V gene is TRBV5-1, the J gene TRBJ2-5; TRBD1 matches at 7 bases. V was pared by 1 base and J by 2 bases, with 8 bases of the junction left unmatched. Germline loops: CDR1 SGHRS, CDR2 YFSETQ. The CDR3 sequence is 16 residues long. CDR3 bases: TGCGCCAGCAGCTTGCTTCTCGGGACAGCTCAAGAGACCCAGTACTTC. Translated: CASSLLLGTAQETQYF.

This chain connects TRBV7-2 to TRBJ2-3, with TRBD2 matching 9 bases. CDR1 is SGHTA, CDR2 FQGNSA, per germline. The junction had 9 bases not matched to a gene; V was cut back by 5 bases and J by 9 bases. The CDR3 has 14 amino acids. For the CDR3, the DNA is TGTGCCAGCAGCCCAGGGACTAGCTCTAGGACGCAGTATTTT. Its protein is CASSPGTSSRTQYF. Complete variable domain (other parts from reference TRBV7-2 and TRBJ2-3): GAGVSQSPSNKVTEKGKDVELRCDPISGHTALYWYRQSLGQGLEFLIYFQGNSAPDKSGLPSDRFSAERTGGSVSTLTIQRTQQEDSAVYLCASSPGTSSRTQYFGPGTRLTVL.

The V gene is TRBV5-1, the J gene TRBJ1-4; D might be TRBD1 (6 bases). CDR1 and CDR2 (germline): SGHRS, YFSETQ. V shed 0 bases and J shed 6 bases, with 12 bases lying between them. The length of the CDR3 is 15 residues. CDR3 DNA: TGCGCCAGCAGCTTGGCCAGGGGTGCTGATGAAAAACTGTTTTTT. The encoded protein is CASSLARGADEKLFF.

This sequence joins TRBV5-4 and TRBJ1-6; D not resolved. This CDR3 region has 12 residues. Trimming stripped 7 bases from V and 7 bases from J, with 9 bases between. Germline values: CDR1 SGHNT, CDR2 YYREEE (reference sequence). Here the CDR3 reads CASGGPNSPLHF. CDR3 in DNA: TGTGCCAGCGGAGGCCCAAATTCACCCCTCCACTTT.